This T cell receptor beta chain was sequenced during a study of blood T cell repertoires in COVID-19. Overall study: Samples representing acute and convalescent COVID-19 were sourced from the United States, Italy and Spain. PBMCs, B-cell-depleted T cells, or T cells were the source of the cDNA or gDNA that made up the material.

Per the original methods: Amplification of reference gene primers was used by the study to estimate nucleated cell counts. TCRdb's table, derived via immunoSEQ multiplex PCR, lists solely in-frame clones and lacks some. V, J and clone size are taken as reported in that table, and D and trimming were inferred from the DNA itself. This table holds approximately 110,000 clones, roughly four fifths found once. The germline V gene encodes CDR1 SGHAT and CDR2 FQNNGV. The CDR3 has 17 amino acids. V was clipped by 5 bases and J by 1 base, with 18 bases between them. This receptor was identified in a woman in her 70s with acute or convalescent COVID-19. The material sequenced was peripheral blood. V is TRBV11-2 and J is TRBJ1-5; weak D call: TRBD1 (5 bases). The CDR3 protein is CASSLAQVGWSNQPQHF. In nucleotides, the CDR3 is TGTGCCAGCAGCCTGGCACAGGTGGGATGGAGCAATCAGCCCCAGCATTTT.